These 26 T cell receptor beta chains share one sample of origin, sequenced in a study of Graves' ophthalmopathy and Graves' hyperthyroidism. The authors amplified TCR beta CDR3 regions, and they did so from RNA transcripts for repertoire sequencing. An initial RT-PCR round employing HTBI primers preceded a second-round multiplex PCR. TCRdb independently ran MiXCR on the multiplex PCR reads; one entry per CDR3 protein. The repertoire holds fewer than 400,000 distinct CDR3 sequences, about 16% seen once, with about 1.4% in the top ten. What was sequenced was peripheral blood. The source of these receptors is a woman aged 18-29 years with Graves' ophthalmopathy.

This clonotype was seen many times. The chain combines TRBV28 with TRBJ2-7; 7 nucleotides agree with TRBD2. Trimming removed 4 bases from V and 4 bases from J; junction bases left unmatched: 7. Looked up from germline, CDR1 is MDHEN and CDR2 is SYDVKM. The CDR3 length is 14 residues. The CDR3 region has the DNA TGTGCCAGCAGTTCGGGGGGAATTGGGTACGAGCAGTACTTC. Translated, it gives CASSSGGIGYEQYF.

V usage is TRBV12-3 or TRBV12-4 and J usage is TRBJ1-1; D is undetermined. The CDR3 runs 11 residues. V lost 6 bases and J lost 8, with 10 bases in between. Here the CDR3 reads CASRWRTEAFF. For the CDR3, the DNA is TGTGCCAGCAGGTGGCGGACCGAAGCTTTCTTT.

The sample holds many counts of this clonotype. The V gene is TRBV18, the J gene TRBJ1-5, with D uncertain. V gave up 2 bases and J gave up 9 bases, with 14 bases separating them. The CDR3 is 14 amino acids. The germline gives CDR1 KGHSH, CDR2 LQKENI. The CDR3 region has the DNA TGTGCCAGCTCACCAGATGCCTCTACTAGGCCCCAGCATTTT. It specifies CASSPDASTRPQHF.

This clonotype was seen many times. The CDR3 sequence: CSVEDGQGGSGNTIYF. CDR3 DNA sequence: TGCAGCGTTGAAGATGGGCAGGGGGGCTCTGGAAACACCATATATTTT. The chain uses TRBV29-1 and TRBJ1-3; 7 bases are shared with TRBD1. The CDR3 has 16 amino acids. V trimming: 0 bases; J trimming: 0 bases; junction bases outside the gene matches: 5. From germline, CDR1 is SQVTM and CDR2 ANQGSEA.

Ten or more counts support this clonotype. This chain links TRBV5-1 with TRBJ2-5, with 13 nucleotides matching TRBD2. The CDR3 loop spans 17 amino acids. The V and J ends lost 6 bases and 0 bases, in that order; junction bases with no gene match: 8. Germline V gene sequence: CDR1 SGHRS, CDR2 YFSETQ. The CDR3 sequence is CASTGGLAGNHQETQYF. DNA for the CDR3: TGCGCCAGCACCGGGGGACTAGCGGGGAATCACCAAGAGACCCAGTACTTC.

This clonotype was seen many times. The gene calls are TRBV14 and TRBJ1-1; D possibly corresponds to TRBD1 (5 bases). V gave up 4 bases and J gave up 0 bases, with 9 bases separating them. Germline V gene sequence: CDR1 SGHDN, CDR2 FVKESK. The CDR3 contains 14 residues. CDR3 coding DNA: TGTGCCAGCAGCCGGGGACGGATGAACACTGAAGCTTTCTTT. It is translated as CASSRGRMNTEAFF.

This clonotype occurred many times. The chain joins TRBV6-2 or TRBV6-3 to TRBJ2-7; D is undetermined. V was cut by 5 bases and J by 9 bases, with 17 bases left in between. Per the germline V gene, CDR1 is MNHEY and CDR2 is SVGEGT. The CDR3 length is 13 residues. CDR3 in DNA: TGTGCCAGCAGTCCCCTAAGTGGAATCGGGCAGTACTTC. Translated, it gives CASSPLSGIGQYF.

The sample holds many counts of this clonotype. A much larger clone is a single base away; this may be a read error. This chain joins TRBV7-2 and TRBJ1-1; TRBD1 matches 8 bases. V dropped 5 bases and J dropped 6; count of bases not matched to a gene: 5. CDR1 is SGHTA and CDR2 is FQGNSA in the germline V gene. The CDR3 contains 13 residues. The CDR3 region has the DNA TGTGCCAGCAGCGAAGGACAGGGCCCTGAAGCTTTCTTT. Translation: CASSEGQGPEAFF.

The table lists this clonotype with many counts. This chain's CDR3 is CAWRSTGRNYGYTF. CDR3 nucleotide sequence: TGTGCCTGGAGAAGTACAGGGAGGAACTATGGCTACACCTTC. This chain connects TRBV30 to TRBJ1-2; possibly TRBD1 for D (6 bases). The germline gives CDR1 GTSNPN, CDR2 SVGIG (reference sequence). CDR3 length equals 14 residues. The V end was cut by 3 bases, the J end by 2 bases, with 13 bases between. The complete variable domain, with remaining parts taken from reference TRBV30 and TRBJ1-2, reads SQTIHQWPATLVQPVGSPLSLECTVEGTSNPNLYWYRQAAGRGLQLLFYSVGIGQISSEVPQNLSASRPQDRQFILSSKKLLLSDSGFYLCAWRSTGRNYGYTFGSGTRLTVV.

This clonotype showed up just a few times. The gene calls are TRBV9 and TRBJ2-2, with D possibly matching TRBD2 (6 bases). CDR3 length equals 14 residues. Trimming took off 3 bases at V and 4 bases at J, with 10 bases between the two ends. The germline gives CDR1 SGDLS, CDR2 YYNGEE. The CDR3 sequence is CASSARDSTGELFF. The CDR3 region has the DNA TGTGCCAGCAGCGCCCGGGACTCCACCGGGGAGCTGTTTTTT.

V usage is TRBV6-2 or TRBV6-3 and J usage is TRBJ1-2, with no clear D. CDR1 is MNHEY and CDR2 is SVGEGT in the germline V gene. This CDR3 contains 11 residues. CDR3: CSISTMGGYTF. The DNA of the CDR3 is TGTTCCATCAGTACGATGGGTGGCTACACCTTC.

In its sample, this clonotype was seen many times. The genes are TRBV20-1 and TRBJ1-5; D might be TRBD1 (6 bases). This CDR3 is 17 amino acids long. V gave up 6 bases and J gave up 0 bases, with 21 bases separating them. Germline V gene sequence: CDR1 DFQATT, CDR2 SNEGSKA (reference sequence). The CDR3 bases are TGCAGTGCCCGGGCCCAAGGACAGTTGAATAGCAATCAGCCCCAGCATTTT. This encodes CSARAQGQLNSNQPQHF.

This clonotype came up many times. This chain connects TRBV2 to TRBJ1-5, with a tentative D call TRBD1 (5 bases). This CDR3 has 15 residues. Looked up from germline, CDR1 is SNHLY and CDR2 is FYNNEI. Between the trimmed V and J ends, which lost 1 base and 5 bases, there was a span of 12 bases. The CDR3 DNA is TGTGCCAGCAGTGAAGTTCGACAGCCGCATCAGCCCCAGCATTTT. Translated: CASSEVRQPHQPQHF.

This clonotype was seen more than once but under ten times. The chain links TRBV10-3 to TRBJ2-1; TRBD2 agrees at 10 bases. The CDR3 runs to 16 residues. Trimming at V came to 2 bases and at J to 2 bases, leaving 3 bases not matched to a gene. Looked up from germline, CDR1 is ENHRY and CDR2 is SYGVKD. CDR3 sequence: CAISEPTSGAYNEQFF. CDR3 in DNA: TGTGCCATCAGTGAGCCCACTAGCGGGGCCTACAATGAGCAGTTCTTC.

The table lists this clonotype with many counts. The chain links TRBV24-1 to TRBJ2-5; no definite D call. V lost 5 bases to trimming and J lost 9 bases, with 15 bases between them. This CDR3 contains 13 residues. Germline V lookup: CDR1 KGHDR, CDR2 SFDVKD. The CDR3 DNA reads TGTGCCACCAGTGGTAGTATCGGTGGAGCCCAGTACTTC. It encodes CATSGSIGGAQYF.

This clonotype was observed at least ten times. The chain is built from TRBV12-3 or TRBV12-4 and TRBJ1-5, with D perhaps matching TRBD1 (5 bases). The CDR3 contains 12 residues. V was clipped by 3 bases and J by 6 bases, with 6 bases between them. The CDR3: CASSLGGQPQHF. CDR3 sequence (DNA): TGTGCCAGCAGTTTGGGGGGTCAGCCCCAGCATTTT.

This clonotype has ten or more counts. The chain employs TRBV7-2 and TRBJ2-7; no firm D call. Germline V gene sequence: CDR1 SGHTA, CDR2 FQGNSA. The germline V and J ends were trimmed by 1 base and 0 bases, with 10 bases remaining between them. The CDR3 contains 15 residues. The CDR3 sequence is CASSLGPSNSYEQYF. CDR3 coding DNA: TGTGCCAGCAGCTTAGGGCCCTCCAACTCCTACGAGCAGTACTTC.

This clonotype was counted ten times or more. V is TRBV19 and J is TRBJ1-1, with a possible D match to TRBD1 (6 bases). V gave up 6 bases and J gave up 6 bases, with 26 bases separating them. From germline, CDR1 is LNHDA and CDR2 SQIVND (reference sequence). The CDR3 is 17 residues long. As DNA, the CDR3 is TGTGCCAGTAGGGATACCGTCTGGCGGGGGCCGGTCTCTGAAGCTTTCTTT. Its translation is CASRDTVWRGPVSEAFF.

This clonotype was seen more than once but under ten times. This may stem from a read error, because a much larger clone lies one nucleotide away. The chain carries TRBV30 and TRBJ1-1, with D perhaps TRBD1 (6 bases). Per germline, CDR1 GTSNPN and CDR2 SVGIG (reference sequence). V shed 1 base and J shed 6 bases, with 18 bases lying between them. The length of the CDR3 is 15 residues. The CDR3 sequence is CAWSGEPGGHAEAFF. For the CDR3, the DNA is TGTGCCTGGAGTGGGGAACCCGGGGGGCACGCTGAAGCTTTCTTT.

This clonotype has ten or more counts. The CDR3 region has the DNA TGTGCCAGCAGCTTCTTGCGGGGGGCCGAAAGGAAGACCCAGTACTTC. Translating gives CASSFLRGAERKTQYF. The genes are TRBV7-2 and TRBJ2-5; 8 bases are shared with TRBD2. V was clipped by 3 bases and J by 6 bases; unmatched bases: 12. This CDR3 is 16 amino acids long. Germline CDR1 reads SGHTA; CDR2 reads FQGNSA. The whole variable domain, remainder taken from reference TRBV7-2 and TRBJ2-5, is GAGVSQSPSNKVTEKGKDVELRCDPISGHTALYWYRQSLGQGLEFLIYFQGNSAPDKSGLPSDRFSAERTGGSVSTLTIQRTQQEDSAVYLCASSFLRGAERKTQYFGPGTRLLVL.

V and J are TRBV18 and TRBJ2-5; D could derive from TRBD1 or TRBD2 (5 bases each). This CDR3 region has 17 residues. In germline, CDR1 is KGHSH, CDR2 LQKENI. V lost 0 bases and J 0 bases, leaving 14 bases between the germline ends. CDR3 DNA sequence: TGTGCCAGCTCACCACCGTACCGGGACCCGCACCAAGAGACCCAGTACTTC. It is translated as CASSPPYRDPHQETQYF.

This clonotype was observed many times. The chain carries TRBV7-2 and TRBJ2-5, with 11 bases fitting TRBD2. The trim removed 1 base at V and 5 bases at J, leaving 3 bases unmatched. The CDR3 totals 15 residues. The germline gives CDR1 SGHTA, CDR2 FQGNSA. The CDR3 loop reads CASSLVSSGGETQYF. The CDR3 DNA is TGTGCCAGCAGCTTAGTGTCTAGCGGGGGGGAGACCCAGTACTTC. The whole variable domain, filled in from reference TRBV7-2 and TRBJ2-5, reads GAGVSQSPSNKVTEKGKDVELRCDPISGHTALYWYRQSLGQGLEFLIYFQGNSAPDKSGLPSDRFSAERTGGSVSTLTIQRTQQEDSAVYLCASSLVSSGGETQYFGPGTRLLVL.

The table lists this clonotype with many counts. The chain joins TRBV6-1 to TRBJ2-4; D perhaps matches TRBD1 (5 bases). Germline lookup yields CDR1 MNHNS and CDR2 SASEGT. The CDR3 runs 17 residues. Trimming shortened V by 1 base and J by 0 bases, and 13 bases separated the two germline ends. DNA of the CDR3: TGTGCCAGCAGTGAAGAGATAGGGGTTCTAGCCAAAAACATTCAGTACTTC. It encodes CASSEEIGVLAKNIQYF.

This clonotype was observed many times. The rearrangement joins TRBV29-1 to TRBJ2-7; D is uncertain. The CDR3 consists of 15 residues. The V gene's germline CDR1 is SQVTM and CDR2 ANQGSEA. V lost 0 bases, J lost 1 base, and 13 bases lay in between. CDR3: CSVEEITSGSYEQYF. In DNA form, the CDR3 reads TGCAGCGTTGAAGAAATAACATCCGGGTCCTACGAGCAGTACTTC.

This clonotype was detected many times. V and J are TRBV27 and TRBJ1-3; unclear D gene. Germline lookup yields CDR1 MNHEY and CDR2 SMNVEV (reference sequence). V was pared by 6 bases and J by 0 bases, with 9 bases between. The length of the CDR3 is 14 residues. The CDR3 loop is CASRGLSSGNTIYF. The CDR3 DNA reads TGTGCCAGCAGGGGATTAAGCTCTGGAAACACCATATATTTT.

The chain joins TRBV4-2 to TRBJ2-5, with D unresolved. The V end was cut by 2 bases, the J end by 1 base, with 11 bases between. Per germline, CDR1 LGHNA and CDR2 YNFKEQ. The CDR3 extends over 15 amino acids. CDR3 sequence: CASSQYMASQETQYF. The CDR3 DNA follows: TGTGCCAGCAGCCAATATATGGCCAGCCAAGAGACCCAGTACTTC.